This TCR beta chain was captured in a study of cytomegalovirus exposure and HLA in healthy donors. Overall study results and limits: A likely sequencing artifact accounted for one observed cluster of highly shared sequence variants. The dataset shows that most TCR sequences were rare, while some public TCRs occurred in many donors. Within a later analysis, the majority of CMV-associated TCR beta chains appeared HLA-restricted.

In the PCR, 60 Vbeta and 13 Jbeta primers were used. Profiled with immunoSEQ multiplex PCR; TCRdb holds only in-frame clones, not every one. The sample records approximately 190,000 clones, about 77% being singletons. V shed 0 bases and J shed 4 bases, with 8 bases lying between them. In germline, CDR1 is SGHAT, CDR2 FQNNGV. This CDR3 is built from 14 residues. This clone was seen at least ten times. The target antigen is unknown. The chain carries TRBV11-2 and TRBJ2-3; D gene unclear. The TCR originated in a woman between 25 and 40 years old in good health and CMV-seropositive. Sequencing was performed on PBMCs. CDR3 DNA: TGTGCCAGCAGCTTAGACCACAGCTCAGATACGCAGTATTTT. Translated, it gives CASSLDHSSDTQYF.